This T cell receptor (beta chain) originates from a study of blood T cell repertoires in COVID-19. The germline V gene has CDR1 SEHNR and CDR2 FQNEAQ (reference sequence). The CDR3 consists of 13 residues. Trimming removed 3 bases from V and 4 bases from J, with 10 bases in between. Authors' data handling: It was from reference gene primer amplification that nucleated cell counts were estimated. The data were produced by immunoSEQ multiplex PCR, yet TCRdb's version contains in-frame clones alone and is incomplete. V and J calls and clone size are given by that table; D and trimming were obtained from the DNA. Of some 410,000 clones in the sample, approximately 88% were seen once. This study enrolled people aged 18 to 89 from around 26 US geographic areas. In assigning cohorts, the study relied on participant-reported clinical history.

The chain has TRBV7-9 and TRBJ2-7, with D perhaps TRBD1 (5 bases). The receptor was derived from a woman in her thirties with acute COVID-19. Material: PBMCs or T cells enriched from blood (not recorded which). The CDR3 bases are TGTGCCAGCAGCTTCGCAGGGAATTACGAGCAGTACTTC. Its translation is CASSFAGNYEQYF. Looking up the rest from reference TRBV7-9 and TRBJ2-7 gives the full variable domain: DTGVSQNPRHKITKRGQNVTFRCDPISEHNRLYWYRQTLGQGPEFLTYFQNEAQLEKSRLLSDRFSAERPKGSFSTLEIQRTEQGDSAMYLCASSFAGNYEQYFGPGTRLTVT.